The 6 T cell receptor beta chains below all came from one sample that was sequenced in a study of T cell responses to AZD1222 COVID-19 vaccine. The protocol was immunoSEQ multiplex PCR, while the TCRdb copy is restricted to in-frame clones and leaves out a portion. The sample includes 100,000 to 150,000 clones, about 91% seen only once; the top ten take about 1.9%. The specimen was peripheral blood, collected 28 days after the second AZD1222 dose. Receptors were obtained from an adult who received the AZD1222 COVID-19 vaccine.

This chain joins TRBV27 and TRBJ2-7; 12 bases line up with TRBD1. CDR1 and CDR2 from the germline V gene are MNHEY and SMNVEV (reference sequence). The CDR3 is 13 residues long. After removal of 6 bases from V and 6 bases from J, the junction contained 3 bases not matched to a gene. The CDR3 DNA follows: TGTGCCAGCAGAGGGACAGGGGGCATCGAGCAGTACGTC. Encoded protein: CASRGTGGIEQYV.

Comments on this clone: The sample contains more than one DNA sequence encoding this CDR3. This chain uses TRBV7-3 with TRBJ2-3, with 10 bases that match TRBD2. This CDR3 is 15 amino acids long. Germline loops: CDR1 SGHTA, CDR2 FQGTGA. After removal of 5 bases from V and 2 bases from J, the junction contained 4 bases not matched to a gene. The CDR3 region is CASSLAGANTDTQYF. CDR3 nucleotides: TGTGCCAGCAGCCTAGCGGGAGCGAACACAGATACGCAGTATTTT.

Written as DNA, the CDR3 is TGTGCCAGCAGTTTTCAACCAAGGGACACTGAAGCTTTCTTT. It codes for CASSFQPRDTEAFF. The chain is built from TRBV27 and TRBJ1-1, with unresolved D. The germline V gene has CDR1 MNHEY and CDR2 SMNVEV (reference sequence). The CDR3 extends over 14 amino acids. Between the trimmed V and J ends, which lost 3 bases and 3 bases, there was a span of 11 bases.

This clone was seen more than once but under ten times. The J gene is TRBJ1-2, the V gene TRBV5-1; no definite D call. The germline V gene encodes CDR1 SGHRS and CDR2 YFSETQ. This CDR3 spans 14 amino acids. V shed 1 base and J shed 1 base, with 8 bases lying between them. This CDR3 is CASSLTQINYGYTF. The CDR3 DNA reads TGCGCCAGCAGCTTGACGCAGATTAACTATGGCTACACCTTC.

A few counts support this clone. The chain has TRBV7-9 and TRBJ2-5; 12 positions agree with TRBD2. The CDR3 runs to 17 residues. V lost 5 bases, J lost 5 bases, and 12 bases stayed unmatched. Germline loops: CDR1 SEHNR, CDR2 FQNEAQ (reference sequence). The CDR3 DNA reads TGTGCCAGCAGCCCAAGGACTAGCGGGGCCCGGATGGAGACCCAGTACTTC. Residues: CASSPRTSGARMETQYF.

This clone was picked up one time. V usage is TRBV18 and J usage is TRBJ2-2; D gene uncertain. Trimming left V 3 bases short and J 5 bases short, with 7 bases between. Germline V gives CDR1 KGHSH, CDR2 LQKENI. The CDR3 extends over 13 amino acids. The CDR3 spells CASSPEVTGELFF. The CDR3 nucleotides are TGTGCCAGCTCACCTGAAGTAACCGGGGAGCTGTTTTTT. The full variable domain, its missing parts supplied by reference TRBV18 and TRBJ2-2, is NAGVMQNPRHLVRRRGQEARLRCSPMKGHSHVYWYRQLPEEGLKFMVYLQKENIIDESGMPKERFSAEFPKEGPSILRIQQVVRGDSAAYFCASSPEVTGELFFGEGSRLTVL.